These T cell receptor beta chains were read from a single sample in a study of blood T cell repertoires in COVID-19. The method was immunoSEQ multiplex PCR; TCRdb's version includes in-frame clones alone and lacks a portion of them. This table has 55,000 to 70,000 clones, 75% to 90% appearing once. Sequencing used peripheral blood. Receptors originate from a woman of 80 years or more with COVID-19, enrolled during active disease. The CDR3 runs from the conserved cysteine through the conserved F or W. Fields, in order: J gene, clone size, V gene, D gene, CDR3 protein, CDR3 DNA. The D gene is left open where the match is weak. The size of a clone is reported for some rows only, either as once, few or many, or as a class for expanded clones.

TRBJ2-6,-,TRBV27,-,CASSLLSGFSGANVLTF,TGTGCCAGCAGTTTACTTTCAGGGTTCTCTGGGGCCAACGTCCTGACTTTC
TRBJ2-3,-,TRBV18,TRBD1,CASSQGQVSTDTQYF,TGTGCCAGCTCACAGGGACAGGTTAGCACAGATACGCAGTATTTT
TRBJ1-2,-,TRBV5-4,-,CASSLEAAGRYGYTF,TGTGCCAGCAGCTTGGAGGCTGCAGGGCGCTATGGCTACACCTTC
TRBJ2-7,-,TRBV15,-,CATSGYERLGSYEQYF,TGTGCCACCAGCGGCTATGAACGACTAGGCTCCTACGAGCAGTACTTC
TRBJ1-1,-,TRBV7-8,-,CASSPGPVTAVNTEAFF,TGTGCCAGCAGCCCGGGCCCCGTAACAGCGGTGAACACTGAAGCTTTCTTT
TRBJ1-4,-,TRBV27,-,CASSGWVGRNEKLFF,TGTGCCAGCAGCGGATGGGTAGGGAGGAATGAAAAACTGTTTTTT
TRBJ2-5,-,TRBV23-1,-,CASSPTTGPQETQYF,TGCGCCAGCAGTCCTACGACAGGACCCCAAGAGACCCAGTACTTC
TRBJ2-3,-,TRBV19,TRBD2,CASTSGGLGDTQYF,TGTGCCAGTACTAGCGGGGGACTGGGAGATACGCAGTATTTT
TRBJ2-3,-,TRBV28,-,CASSYWGRVVDTQYF,TGTGCCAGCAGTTATTGGGGGCGCGTGGTGGATACGCAGTATTTT
TRBJ2-3,once,TRBV9,TRBD2,CASSVAAGGTSGAQDTQYF,TGTGCCAGCAGCGTAGCTGCCGGGGGGACTAGCGGGGCCCAGGATACGCAGTATTTT
TRBJ2-7,-,TRBV18,-,CASRAEGEQYF,TGTGCCAGCCGAGCCGAGGGCGAGCAGTACTTC
TRBJ1-2,-,TRBV9,TRBD1,CASSGVRGNYGYTF,TGTGCCAGCAGCGGGGTCAGGGGGAACTATGGCTACACCTTC
TRBJ2-1,-,TRBV13,TRBD2,CASSPKRGGRSYNEQFF,TGTGCCAGCAGCCCAAAGCGGGGGGGCCGTTCCTACAATGAGCAGTTCTTC
TRBJ2-4,-,TRBV19,-,CASSIGLSAGAKNIQYF,TGTGCCAGTAGTATAGGCCTCTCGGCGGGAGCCAAAAACATTCAGTACTTC
TRBJ2-7,-,TRBV13,-,CASSSRGIDEQYF,TGTGCCAGCAGCTCCAGGGGAATCGACGAGCAGTACTTC
TRBJ2-2,-,TRBV7-9,TRBD2,CASSLMRGGNTGELFF,TGTGCCAGCAGCTTAATGCGCGGGGGAAACACCGGGGAGCTGTTTTTT
TRBJ1-1,-,TRBV6-5,TRBD1,CASTGQGTEAFF,TGTGCCAGCACGGGACAGGGCACTGAAGCTTTCTTT